This entry describes one T cell receptor beta chain. These data originate in a study of blood T cell repertoires in COVID-19. Repertoires were generated with immunoSEQ multiplex PCR, while TCRdb's copy carries only in-frame clones and drops some. The profile shows approximately 300,000 clones, 89% of them singletons. Allocation to cohorts depended on clinical history reported by the participants. V was pared by 4 bases and J by 1 base, with 3 bases of the junction left unmatched. Germline V gene data show CDR1 as WNHNN and CDR2 as SYGVQD (reference sequence). This CDR3 region has 14 residues. This chain uses TRBV10-1 with TRBJ2-7, with TRBD2 matching over 8 bases. This TCR came from a woman aged 25-40 years who had recovered from COVID-19. Sequences were obtained from PBMCs or T cells enriched from blood (not recorded which). CDR3 nucleotide sequence: TGCGCCAGCAGTGCTAGCGGGCCTTCCTACGAGCAGTACTTC. The encoded protein is CASSASGPSYEQYF.